This T cell receptor beta chain was found in a study of T cell responses to AZD1222 COVID-19 vaccine. Only in-frame clones appear in the TCRdb table, and some are missing; sequencing was by immunoSEQ multiplex PCR. There are roughly 84,000 clones in the sample; 87% occur only once, and about 1.6% lies in the top ten. The sequencing used peripheral blood, collected on day 0 of AZD1222 vaccination. This clonotype was sampled from an adult in good health.

The CDR3 DNA reads as TGTGCCAGCAGCGTAGCGGGACAGGGGGACACTGAAGCTTTCTTT. It specifies CASSVAGQGDTEAFF. This rearrangement joins TRBV9 to TRBJ1-1; 11 bases align to TRBD1. CDR1 SGDLS and CDR2 YYNGEE come from the germline V gene. The CDR3 contains 15 residues. The ends lost 0 bases at V and 3 bases at J; junction bases unmatched: 1.